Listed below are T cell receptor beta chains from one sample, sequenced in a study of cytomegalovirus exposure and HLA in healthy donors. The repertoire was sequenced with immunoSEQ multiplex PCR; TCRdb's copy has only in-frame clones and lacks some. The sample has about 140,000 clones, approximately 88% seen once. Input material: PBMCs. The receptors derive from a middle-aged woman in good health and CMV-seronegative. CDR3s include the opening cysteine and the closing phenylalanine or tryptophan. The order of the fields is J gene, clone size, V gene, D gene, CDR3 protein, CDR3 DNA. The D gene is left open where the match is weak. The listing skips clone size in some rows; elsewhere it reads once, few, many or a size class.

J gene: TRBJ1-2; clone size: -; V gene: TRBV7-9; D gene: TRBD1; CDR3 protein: CASSTGTGGYGYTF; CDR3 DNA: TGTGCCAGCAGCACGGGGACAGGGGGTTATGGCTACACCTTC
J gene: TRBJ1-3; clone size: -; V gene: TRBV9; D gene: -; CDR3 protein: CAGSGRTGSGNTIYF; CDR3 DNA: TGTGCCGGCAGCGGACGAACAGGCTCTGGAAACACCATATATTTT
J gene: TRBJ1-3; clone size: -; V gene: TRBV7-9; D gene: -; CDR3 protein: CSSSPRSGNTIYF; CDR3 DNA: TGTTCCAGCAGCCCCCGTTCTGGAAACACCATATATTTT
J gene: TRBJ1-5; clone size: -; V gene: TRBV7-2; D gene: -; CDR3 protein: CASSGDRYSNQPQHF; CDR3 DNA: TGTGCCAGCAGCGGAGACAGATATAGCAATCAGCCCCAGCATTTT
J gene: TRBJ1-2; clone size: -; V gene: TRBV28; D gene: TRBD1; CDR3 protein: CASTRQGGDGYTF; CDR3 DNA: TGTGCCAGCACCCGACAGGGCGGCGATGGCTACACCTTC
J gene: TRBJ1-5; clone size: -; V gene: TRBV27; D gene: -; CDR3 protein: CASSLLRGGGPQHF; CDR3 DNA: TGTGCCAGCAGTTTATTGCGGGGCGGCGGGCCCCAGCATTTT
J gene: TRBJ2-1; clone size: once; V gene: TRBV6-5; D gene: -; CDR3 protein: CASSYSPSGSYNEQFF; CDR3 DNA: TGTGCCAGCAGTTACTCTCCCAGCGGATCCTACAATGAGCAGTTCTTC
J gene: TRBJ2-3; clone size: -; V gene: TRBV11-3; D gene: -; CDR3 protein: CASSPDTSTDTQYF; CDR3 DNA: TGTGCCAGCAGCCCCGACACAAGCACAGATACGCAGTATTTT
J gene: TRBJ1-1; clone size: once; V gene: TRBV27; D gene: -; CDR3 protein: CASSLLRGRGEAFF; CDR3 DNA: TGTGCCAGCAGTTTATTGCGGGGGCGCGGGGAAGCTTTCTTT
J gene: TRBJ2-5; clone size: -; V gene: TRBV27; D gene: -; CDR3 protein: CASSLFGSGETQYF; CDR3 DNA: TGTGCCAGCAGTTTATTTGGGAGCGGTGAGACCCAGTACTTC
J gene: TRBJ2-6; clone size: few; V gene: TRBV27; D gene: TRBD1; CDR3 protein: CASSPQGQSGANVLTF; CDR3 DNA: TGTGCCAGCAGTCCACAGGGACAGTCTGGGGCCAACGTCCTGACTTTC
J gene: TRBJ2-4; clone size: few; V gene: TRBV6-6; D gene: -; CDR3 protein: CASSTAKNIQYF; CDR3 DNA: TGTGCCAGCAGCACTGCCAAAAACATTCAGTACTTC
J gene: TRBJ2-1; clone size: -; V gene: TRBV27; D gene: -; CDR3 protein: CASSRYNEQFF; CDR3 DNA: TGTGCCAGCAGTCGTTACAATGAGCAGTTCTTC
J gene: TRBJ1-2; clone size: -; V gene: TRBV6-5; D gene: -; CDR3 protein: CASTITPRGGYGYTF; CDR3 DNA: TGTGCCAGCACTATTACCCCCAGGGGTGGATATGGCTACACCTTC
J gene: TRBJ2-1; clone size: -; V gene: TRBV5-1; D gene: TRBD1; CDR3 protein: CASSLGTGAYNEQFF; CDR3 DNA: TGCGCCAGCAGCTTGGGGACAGGGGCCTACAATGAGCAGTTCTTC
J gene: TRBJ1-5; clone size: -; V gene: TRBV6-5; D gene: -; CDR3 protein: CASSRRGRQPQHF; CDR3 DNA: TGTGCCAGCAGTCGCAGGGGACGCCAGCCCCAGCATTTT
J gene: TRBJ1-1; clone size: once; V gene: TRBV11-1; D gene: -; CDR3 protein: CASRPGWNTEAFF; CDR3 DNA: TGTGCCAGCAGACCAGGGTGGAACACTGAAGCTTTCTTT
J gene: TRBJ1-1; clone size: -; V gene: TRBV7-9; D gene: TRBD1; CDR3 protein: CASTRQGRSTEAFF; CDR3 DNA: TGTGCCAGCACCCGACAGGGTCGGTCAACTGAAGCTTTCTTT
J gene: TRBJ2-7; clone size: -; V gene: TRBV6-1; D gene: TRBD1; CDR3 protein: CASSNKGQGANEQYF; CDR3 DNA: TGTGCCAGCAGCAACAAGGGACAGGGGGCAAACGAGCAGTACTTC
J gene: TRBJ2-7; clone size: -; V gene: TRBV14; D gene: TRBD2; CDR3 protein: CASSQDRLAGSYEQYF; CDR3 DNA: TGTGCCAGCAGCCAAGACAGACTAGCGGGATCCTACGAGCAGTACTTC
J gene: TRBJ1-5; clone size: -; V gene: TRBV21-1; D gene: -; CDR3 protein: CASSKVSLFRALSNQPQHF; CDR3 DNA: TGTGCCAGCAGCAAAGTTAGCTTGTTCAGGGCCCTTAGCAATCAGCCCCAGCATTTT
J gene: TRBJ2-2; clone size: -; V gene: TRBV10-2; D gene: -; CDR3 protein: CASSEGRVWIGELFF; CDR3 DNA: TGCGCCAGCAGTGAAGGCAGGGTGTGGATCGGGGAGCTGTTTTTT
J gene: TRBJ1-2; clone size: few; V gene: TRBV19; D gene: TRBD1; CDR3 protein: CASSTGGQGYYGYTF; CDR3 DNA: TGTGCCAGTAGTACCGGGGGACAGGGCTACTATGGCTACACCTTC
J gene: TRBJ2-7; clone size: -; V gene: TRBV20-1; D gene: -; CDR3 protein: CSAKRAYEQYF; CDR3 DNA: TGCAGTGCCAAAAGAGCCTACGAGCAGTACTTC
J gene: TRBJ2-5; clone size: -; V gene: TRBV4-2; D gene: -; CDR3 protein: CASSQEVSEGEETQYF; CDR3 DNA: TGTGCCAGCAGCCAAGAGGTCTCAGAGGGGGAGGAGACCCAGTACTTC
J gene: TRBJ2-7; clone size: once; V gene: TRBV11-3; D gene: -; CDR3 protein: CASSRTSYEQYF; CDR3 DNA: TGTGCCAGCAGCCGGACAAGCTACGAGCAGTACTTC
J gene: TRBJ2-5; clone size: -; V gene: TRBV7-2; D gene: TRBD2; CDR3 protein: CASSPQAGLGGETQYF; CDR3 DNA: TGTGCCAGCAGCCCCCAAGCGGGACTAGGGGGGGAGACCCAGTACTTC
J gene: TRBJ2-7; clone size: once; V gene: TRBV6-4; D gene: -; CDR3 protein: CASSDYRTALSGEQYF; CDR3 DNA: TGTGCCAGCAGTGATTATAGGACAGCCCTTAGTGGCGAGCAGTACTTC
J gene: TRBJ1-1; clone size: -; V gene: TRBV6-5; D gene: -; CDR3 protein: CASSYGRTEAFF; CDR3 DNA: TGTGCCAGCAGTTATGGGAGGACTGAAGCTTTCTTT
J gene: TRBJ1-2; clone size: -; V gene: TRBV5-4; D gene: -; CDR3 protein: CASSLDRVGGDGYTF; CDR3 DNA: TGTGCCAGCAGCTTGGACAGGGTCGGAGGCGATGGCTACACCTTC
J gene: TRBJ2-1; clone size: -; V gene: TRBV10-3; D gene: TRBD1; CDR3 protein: CAIRGNIRQGATPGWNEQFF; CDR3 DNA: TGTGCCATCCGAGGAAATATTAGACAGGGGGCGACCCCCGGGTGGAATGAGCAGTTCTTC
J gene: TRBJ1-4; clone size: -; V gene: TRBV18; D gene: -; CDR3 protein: CASSPPAGAYGEKLFF; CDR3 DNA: TGTGCCAGCTCACCACCGGCAGGGGCATATGGGGAAAAACTGTTTTTT
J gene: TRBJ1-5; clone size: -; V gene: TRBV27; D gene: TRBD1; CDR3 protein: CASSFDRARQPQHF; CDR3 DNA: TGTGCCAGCAGTTTCGACAGGGCGCGACAGCCCCAGCATTTT
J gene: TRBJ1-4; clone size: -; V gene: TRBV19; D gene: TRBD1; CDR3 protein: CASNTGATNEKLFF; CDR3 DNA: TGTGCCAGTAACACAGGGGCAACTAATGAAAAACTGTTTTTT
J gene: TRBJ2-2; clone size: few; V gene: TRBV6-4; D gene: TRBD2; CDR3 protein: CASKVIAGDTGELFF; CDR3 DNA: TGTGCCAGCAAGGTGATAGCGGGAGACACCGGGGAGCTGTTTTTT